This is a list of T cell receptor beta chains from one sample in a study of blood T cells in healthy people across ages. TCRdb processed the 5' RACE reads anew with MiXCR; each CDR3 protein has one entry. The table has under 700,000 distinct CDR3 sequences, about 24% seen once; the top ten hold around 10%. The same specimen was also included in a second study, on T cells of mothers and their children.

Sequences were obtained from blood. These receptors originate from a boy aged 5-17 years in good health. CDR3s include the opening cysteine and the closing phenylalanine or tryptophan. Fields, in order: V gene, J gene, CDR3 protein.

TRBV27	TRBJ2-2	CASSLKVVKGAGSNTGELFF
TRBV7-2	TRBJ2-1	CASSLYGPGLGNEQFF
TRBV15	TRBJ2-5	CATSRDNEPGGSQYF
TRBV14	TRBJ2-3	CASSQDGIRDRTDTQYF
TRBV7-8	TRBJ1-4	CASSWDRGPVKLFF
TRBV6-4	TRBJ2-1	CASSDVARSYNEQFF
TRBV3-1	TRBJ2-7	CASSQSEKSSYEQYF
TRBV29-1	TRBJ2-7	CSVVLQGLDEQYF
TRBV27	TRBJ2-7	CASSLSWQPSYEQYF
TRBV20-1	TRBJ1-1	CSAPIVSEAFF
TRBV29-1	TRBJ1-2	CSSRRTGDYGYTF
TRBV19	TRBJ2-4	CASSTGGLAKNIQYF
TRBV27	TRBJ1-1	CASSAPPTGENTEAFF
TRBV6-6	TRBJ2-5	CASSYPGQGGETQYF
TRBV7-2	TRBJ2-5	CASSVTSVQVTQYF
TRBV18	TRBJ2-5	CASSKARAETQYF
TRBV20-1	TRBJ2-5	CSATTSGSFRETQYF
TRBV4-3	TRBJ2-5	CASSQDPYQETQYF
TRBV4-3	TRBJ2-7	CASSQRLAGGHEQYF
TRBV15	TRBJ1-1	CATSRDTQTEAFF
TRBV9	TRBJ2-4	CASSNRQNALIGENIQYF
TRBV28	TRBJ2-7	CASSPIMKGTLYEQYF